A single count supports the clone carrying this T cell receptor beta chain. Each of the donors was a healthy adult who was HIV-negative and had not had a recent acute infection or vaccination. This entry comes from a study of shared clonotypes between healthy human individuals. This CDR3 spans 15 amino acids. The trim removed 3 bases at V and 1 base at J, leaving 1 base unmatched. Per the germline V gene, CDR1 is SGDLS and CDR2 is YYNGEE. Using immunoSEQ multiplex PCR, the repertoire was profiled, and TCRdb retains in-frame clones only, with some absent. The sample holds over a million clones, about 74% seen once.

The source of this sequence is a man between 18 and 29 years old in good health. This sequence joins TRBV9 and TRBJ2-2, with TRBD2 matching over 9 bases. Sequencing was performed on memory CD4+ T cells sorted from blood. The subset was: CD45RA-negative fraction. The CDR3 DNA follows: TGTGCCAGCAGCGCTAGCGGGATGAACACCGGGGAGCTGTTTTTT. Amino acid sequence: CASSASGMNTGELFF.